One sample yielded the 26 T cell receptor beta chains listed below, sequenced in a study of cytomegalovirus exposure and HLA in healthy donors. Libraries were prepared by immunoSEQ multiplex PCR; TCRdb keeps only in-frame clonotypes and omits some of them. The table records fewer than 90,000 clones, approximately 94% of them present only once. Sequencing was carried out using PBMCs. Receptor source: a woman in her late teens or twenties in good health and CMV-seropositive.

The chain links TRBV5-1 to TRBJ1-1; 7 bases map to TRBD1. The CDR3 is made up of 16 amino acids. Germline V gene sequence: CDR1 SGHRS, CDR2 YFSETQ. After removal of 4 bases from V and 0 bases from J, the junction contained 9 bases not matched to a gene. In nucleotides, the CDR3 is TGCGCCAGCAGCGCCGGGACAGAGTACATGAACACTGAAGCTTTCTTT. Protein sequence: CASSAGTEYMNTEAFF.

This clone appeared once. The chain combines TRBV27 with TRBJ1-2; 8 bases are a match to TRBD1. The CDR3 loop spans 14 amino acids. The germline gives CDR1 MNHEY, CDR2 SMNVEV (reference sequence). Trimming took 5 bases from V and 0 from J; bases not matched to a gene: 2. The CDR3 DNA reads TGTGCCAGCAGTCGGGGACAGGCTAACTATGGCTACACCTTC. This codes for CASSRGQANYGYTF.

The genes are TRBV25-1 and TRBJ1-2, with D maybe TRBD1 (6 bases). Germline V gene sequence: CDR1 MGHDK, CDR2 SYGVNS. The CDR3 is made up of 14 amino acids. The V and J ends lost 5 bases and 5 bases respectively, with 15 bases between them. The CDR3 protein is CASSPLLGQYGYTF. The CDR3 nucleotides read TGTGCCAGCAGTCCCCTCCTCGGACAGTATGGCTACACCTTC.

The chain links TRBV5-1 to TRBJ2-1; the match to TRBD2 covers 8 bases. Germline values: CDR1 SGHRS, CDR2 YFSETQ. CDR3 size: 14 residues. The V and J ends lost 4 bases and 6 bases, in that order; junction bases with no gene match: 6. CDR3 protein: CASSLTGGVNEQFF. The CDR3 DNA reads as TGCGCCAGCAGCCTGACCGGGGGGGTCAATGAGCAGTTCTTC.

This chain connects TRBV5-4 to TRBJ2-4, with D possibly being TRBD2 (7 bases). The V end was cut by 0 bases, the J end by 5 bases, with 15 bases between. The CDR3 has 16 amino acids. Germline-derived CDR1 and CDR2 are SGHNT and YYREEE (reference sequence). The CDR3 nucleotides read TGTGCCAGCAGCTTGGCGGGGGGCCGATATCAAAACATTCAGTACTTC. This translates into CASSLAGGRYQNIQYF.

The chain uses TRBV30 and TRBJ2-1; D is undetermined. CDR3 length: 13 amino acids. Trimming removed 2 bases from V and 2 bases from J, with 7 bases in between. Per germline, CDR1 GTSNPN and CDR2 SVGIG (reference sequence). The CDR3 DNA reads TGTGCCTGGAGTACGCACACCTACAATGAGCAGTTCTTC. It encodes CAWSTHTYNEQFF. The whole variable domain, remainder taken from reference TRBV30 and TRBJ2-1, is SQTIHQWPATLVQPVGSPLSLECTVEGTSNPNLYWYRQAAGRGLQLLFYSVGIGQISSEVPQNLSASRPQDRQFILSSKKLLLSDSGFYLCAWSTHTYNEQFFGPGTRLTVL.

The chain recombines TRBV7-9 with TRBJ1-4; D is perhaps TRBD1 (6 bases). The germline V gene encodes CDR1 SEHNR and CDR2 FQNEAQ (reference sequence). Trimming removed 3 bases from V and 5 bases from J, with 22 bases in between. This CDR3 region has 18 residues. The DNA for the CDR3 is TGTGCCAGCAGCTTCCCCCGGCAGGGGCCGTTTCGAAATGAAAAACTGTTTTTT. As protein: CASSFPRQGPFRNEKLFF.

J is TRBJ2-1 and V is TRBV6-1, with 8 bases matching TRBD1. The CDR3 length is 15 residues. CDR1 and CDR2 from the germline V gene are MNHNS and SASEGT. V lost 6 bases to trimming and J lost 1 base; unmatched junction nucleotides: 5. This CDR3 is CASREQGGSYNEQFF. In DNA, the CDR3 is TGTGCCAGCAGGGAACAGGGGGGTTCCTACAATGAGCAGTTCTTC.

The chain uses TRBV5-1 and TRBJ2-3, with D perhaps TRBD2 (5 bases). Germline V CDR1 and CDR2: SGHRS, YFSETQ. The CDR3 contains 14 residues. The V end was cut by 0 bases, the J end by 4 bases, with 9 bases between. Written as DNA, the CDR3 is TGCGCCAGCAGCTTGGCCGAGGGCCCAGATACGCAGTATTTT. Amino acid sequence: CASSLAEGPDTQYF.

Here the CDR3 reads CASSLATGSNEQFF. The CDR3 DNA sequence: TGTGCCAGCAGCTTGGCCACAGGTAGCAATGAGCAGTTCTTC. The chain links TRBV5-6 to TRBJ2-1, with D possibly TRBD1 on 5 matching bases. Germline CDR1 reads SGHDT; CDR2 reads YYEEEE. The V end was cut by 0 bases, the J end by 6 bases, with 10 bases between. The CDR3 has 14 residues.

The chain uses TRBV7-9 and TRBJ1-2; 8 bases match TRBD1. The V gene end was trimmed by 4 bases and the J gene end by 4 bases; junction bases not matched to a gene: 8. The CDR3 is made up of 15 amino acids. Germline lookup yields CDR1 SEHNR and CDR2 FQNEAQ (reference sequence). CDR3 region: CASSSLLQGGYGYTF. For the CDR3, the DNA is TGTGCCAGCAGCTCCCTCTTACAGGGGGGCTATGGCTACACCTTC.

The V and J genes are TRBV11-2 and TRBJ1-3, with D tentatively TRBD1 (5 bases). The CDR3 spans 15 residues. Germline V gene data show CDR1 as SGHAT and CDR2 as FQNNGV. Trimming removed 4 bases from V and 4 bases from J, with 14 bases in between. CDR3 sequence (DNA): TGTGCCAGCAGCTCACGACAGACGCTAGGAAACACCATATATTTT. Translating it yields CASSSRQTLGNTIYF.

The chain carries TRBV18 and TRBJ1-4; D might be TRBD1 (6 bases). Germline V gene lookup returns CDR1 KGHSH and CDR2 LQKENI. Trimming shortened V by 2 bases and J by 6 bases, and 10 bases separated the two germline ends. The CDR3 has 14 amino acids. The CDR3 loop reads CASSPRGQDEKLFF. CDR3 coding DNA: TGTGCCAGCTCACCAAGGGGACAAGATGAAAAACTGTTTTTT.

The chain uses TRBV4-1 and TRBJ2-1; TRBD2 matches 8 bases. CDR1 is MGHRA and CDR2 is YSYEKL in the germline V gene. The CDR3 sequence is 17 residues long. V was clipped by 1 base and J by 7 bases; unmatched bases: 12. The CDR3 region has the DNA TGCGCCAGCAGCCAAGGCCCAGCGGGGGACCCCTCTAATGAGCAGTTCTTC. Residues: CASSQGPAGDPSNEQFF.

The chain employs TRBV30 and TRBJ1-2; 7 bases match TRBD1. This CDR3 has 15 residues. CDR1 GTSNPN and CDR2 SVGIG come from the germline V gene (reference sequence). Germline trimming cut 1 base from V and 4 bases from J; bases unmatched to any gene: 9. CDR3 residues: CAWSGHRGAGYGYTF. DNA of the CDR3: TGTGCCTGGAGTGGCCACAGGGGCGCGGGCTATGGCTACACCTTC.

In this sample, this clone turned up once. V gene TRBV29-1 combines with J gene TRBJ2-5, with 8 bases lining up with TRBD2. The germline gives CDR1 SQVTM, CDR2 ANQGSEA. The CDR3 is 13 residues long. V lost 8 bases to trimming and J lost 2 bases; unmatched junction nucleotides: 7. The DNA of the CDR3 is TGCAGCACCAGGACTAGCCCTCAAGAGACCCAGTACTTC. The encoded protein is CSTRTSPQETQYF.

The chain is built from TRBV7-2 and TRBJ2-2; TRBD2 matches 7 bases. V gave up 5 bases and J gave up 4 bases; unmatched junction bases: 7. The germline CDR1 and CDR2 sequences are SGHTA and FQGNSA. This CDR3 spans 15 amino acids. CDR3 DNA: TGTGCCAGCAGCCCCTCTAGGACTAGCACCGGGGAGCTGTTTTTT. As protein: CASSPSRTSTGELFF.

This chain joins TRBV23-1 and TRBJ2-4; tentatively, D is TRBD1 (6 bases). TRBV23-1 is flagged as an ORF with uncertain function. The CDR3 consists of 13 residues. V was clipped by 5 bases and J by 11 bases, with 16 bases between them. The CDR3 sequence: CASSCFRGPVQYF. The CDR3 bases are TGCGCCAGCAGTTGTTTCAGGGGACCTGTTCAGTACTTC.

This clone has only a few counts. The chain combines TRBV4-3 with TRBJ2-7; D may be TRBD1 (6 bases). The CDR3 length is 15 residues. Deletions cut 0 bases from V and 5 bases from J, with 14 bases between. The germline gives CDR1 LGHNA, CDR2 YSLEER. The CDR3 loop reads CASSQDRDTSDEQYF. The CDR3 DNA is TGCGCCAGCAGCCAAGACCGGGACACATCCGACGAGCAGTACTTC.

The rearrangement links TRBV7-3 to TRBJ2-1; D not resolved. Germline V gene sequence: CDR1 SGHTA, CDR2 FQGTGA. The CDR3 is 15 residues long. Deletions cut 0 bases from V and 0 bases from J, with 6 bases between. CDR3: CASSLTPGSYNEQFF. CDR3 nucleotide sequence: TGTGCCAGCAGCTTAACCCCCGGCTCCTACAATGAGCAGTTCTTC.

This CDR3 reads CASSGQTGGNYGYTF. The CDR3 DNA reads as TGTGCCAGCAGCGGCCAGACAGGGGGGAACTATGGCTACACCTTC. The chain is built from TRBV9 and TRBJ1-2, with TRBD1 matching 9 bases. CDR3 length: 15 residues. Trimming removed 3 bases from V and 2 bases from J; junction bases left unmatched: 5. The germline V gene encodes CDR1 SGDLS and CDR2 YYNGEE.

The chain links TRBV27 to TRBJ2-3; 8 nucleotides line up with TRBD2. Germline V lookup: CDR1 MNHEY, CDR2 SMNVEV (reference sequence). Trimming took 5 bases from V and 1 from J; bases not matched to a gene: 14. The CDR3 consists of 18 residues. The CDR3 protein is CASSKFSGEGMRTDTQYF. The CDR3, as DNA: TGTGCCAGCAGTAAGTTTAGCGGGGAGGGGATGCGCACAGATACGCAGTATTTT.

The chain is built from TRBV7-6 and TRBJ2-7, with TRBD1 matching over 8 bases. Per the germline V gene, CDR1 is SGHVS and CDR2 is FNYEAQ. The CDR3 contains 12 residues. V shed 1 base and J 7 bases; nucleotides not matched to a gene: 0. This chain's CDR3 is CASSLGDREQYF. The CDR3 region has the DNA TGTGCCAGCAGCTTAGGGGACAGGGAGCAGTACTTC.

V gene TRBV6-5 combines with J gene TRBJ1-5; D is perhaps TRBD1 (6 bases). The CDR3 runs 16 residues. The V gene's germline CDR1 is MNHEY and CDR2 SVGAGI. The V end was cut by 0 bases, the J end by 4 bases, with 13 bases between. The CDR3 DNA reads as TGTGCCAGCAGTTACTCGGGGACAAACAAGAATCAGCCCCAGCATTTT. It codes for CASSYSGTNKNQPQHF.

The genes are TRBV7-9 and TRBJ2-1; the D gene is possibly TRBD2 (5 bases). The CDR3 covers 17 residues. Germline CDR1 reads SEHNR; CDR2 reads FQNEAQ (reference sequence). V shed 1 base and J shed 0 bases, with 13 bases lying between them. The CDR3 is CASSLVEGISSYNEQFF. As DNA, the CDR3 is TGTGCCAGCAGCTTAGTAGAGGGCATTAGCTCCTACAATGAGCAGTTCTTC.

This chain connects TRBV7-9 to TRBJ1-4, with TRBD1 matching over 10 bases. In germline, CDR1 is SEHNR, CDR2 FQNEAQ (reference sequence). The CDR3 is 18 residues long. The J segment lost 4 bases and the V segment lost 5 bases, leaving 13 bases of the junction unmatched. The CDR3 is CASSPRTGGFRNNEKLFF. The CDR3 DNA follows: TGTGCCAGCAGCCCCCGGACAGGGGGTTTCAGAAATAATGAAAAACTGTTTTTT.